This TCR beta chain came from a study of chemoradiotherapy in HPV16-positive cancers. This clone has only a few counts. No antigen is known for it. CDR1 is MNHEY, CDR2 SMNVEV, per germline (reference sequence). The CDR3 is made up of 13 amino acids. V lost 3 bases and J lost 6, with 9 bases in between. General study findings and limits: Only a couple of HPV16-positive patients supplied the functional HPV-specificity definition. Better recurrence-free survival went with HPV-responsive T-cell expansion in HPV16-positive patients. During treatment, candidate HPV-specific clones and E7-related motifs expanded in tumor.

Repertoires were sampled repeatedly during chemoradiotherapy. TCRdb's copy holds only in-frame clones and misses some; the assay was immunoSEQ multiplex PCR. The data show 9,500 to 15,000 clones, with less than 80% seen just once and 15% to 20% held by the top ten. The sequence was collected from a human donor with HPV-associated anogenital cancer. V usage is TRBV27 and J usage is TRBJ1-5; no clear D. This specimen was taken from a patient who underwent chemoradiotherapy. CDR3 DNA: TGTGCCAGCAGTTTCAGAACGGGTCAGCCCCAGCATTTT. This gives the protein CASSFRTGQPQHF.